Presented here are 22 T cell receptor beta chains from one specimen sequenced in a study of blood T cell repertoires in COVID-19. Libraries were prepared by immunoSEQ multiplex PCR; TCRdb keeps only in-frame clonotypes and omits some of them. The sample has about 14,000 clones; roughly four fifths are singletons. Sequenced: peripheral blood. Receptor source: a boy younger than 10 with active or convalescent COVID-19.

The chain uses TRBV28 and TRBJ2-7; possibly TRBD2 for D (6 bases). Between the trimmed V and J ends, which lost 2 bases and 7 bases, there was a span of 12 bases. The CDR3 covers 13 residues. The germline CDR1 and CDR2 sequences are MDHEN and SYDVKM. The CDR3 sequence: CASSLRGGTEQYF. CDR3 DNA sequence: TGTGCCAGCAGTTTACGGGGCGGGACTGAGCAGTACTTC.

J is TRBJ2-7 and V is TRBV5-1; TRBD2 aligns across 9 bases. The CDR3 runs 16 residues. After removal of 2 bases from V and 2 bases from J, the junction contained 8 bases not matched to a gene. CDR1 and CDR2 from the germline V gene are SGHRS and YFSETQ. DNA of the CDR3: TGCGCCAGCAGCTTAGTGGAGGCGGGGGGGCCCTACGAGCAGTACTTC. It translates to CASSLVEAGGPYEQYF.

This clone was observed a single time. The V and J genes are TRBV2 and TRBJ1-2; 7 bases match TRBD1. The CDR3 has 16 residues. V lost 1 base and J lost 2; bases outside the gene matches: 7. Germline V gene sequence: CDR1 SNHLY, CDR2 FYNNEI. The CDR3 DNA reads as TGTGCCAGCAGTGAAGTCCCTAGGACAGGAAACTATGGCTACACCTTC. Encoded protein: CASSEVPRTGNYGYTF.

This clone was detected only once. The chain employs TRBV10-2 and TRBJ2-1; the D gene is possibly TRBD2 (6 bases). The germline V gene encodes CDR1 WSHSY and CDR2 SAAADI. The germline V and J ends were trimmed by 6 bases and 0 bases, with 18 bases remaining between them. The CDR3 is 17 amino acids. Here the CDR3 reads CASSLLGGRSSYNEQFF. CDR3 nucleotide sequence: TGCGCCAGCAGCCTCCTGGGGGGTAGGAGCTCCTACAATGAGCAGTTCTTC.

The V gene is TRBV7-2, the J gene TRBJ1-4, with a possible D match to TRBD1 (5 bases). The CDR3 loop spans 17 amino acids. Trimming left V 5 bases short and J 8 bases short, with 24 bases between. Germline values: CDR1 SGHTA, CDR2 FQGNSA. The CDR3 loop is CASSQLRPGLTGEKLFF. CDR3 nucleotide sequence: TGTGCCAGCAGCCAACTTCGTCCGGGACTCACGGGGGAAAAACTGTTTTTT.

This clone was found once. CDR3 DNA: TGTGCCAGCACACAGGGCCGCACAGATACGCAGTATTTT. Its protein is CASTQGRTDTQYF. V is TRBV28 and J is TRBJ2-3; a weak D match, TRBD1 (6 bases). The germline gives CDR1 MDHEN, CDR2 SYDVKM. V dropped 7 bases and J dropped 1 base, with 9 bases sitting between them. This CDR3 is 13 amino acids long.

The V and J genes are TRBV9 and TRBJ1-2; the D is unclear. This CDR3 region has 15 residues. Germline-derived CDR1 and CDR2 are SGDLS and YYNGEE. With 4 bases removed from V and 0 bases from J, the gap between germline ends came to 13 bases. The CDR3 nucleotides are TGTGCCAGCAGCCCCTTAGACACCACTAACTATGGCTACACCTTC. This codes for CASSPLDTTNYGYTF.

V is TRBV5-1 and J is TRBJ1-6, with 9 bases matching TRBD1. CDR3 size: 16 residues. Germline V gene sequence: CDR1 SGHRS, CDR2 YFSETQ. The V gene end was trimmed by 7 bases and the J gene end by 6 bases; junction bases not matched to a gene: 11. CDR3 nucleotide sequence: TGCGCCAGCGCCCTCGATACAGGGGGCCTTAATTCACCCCTCCACTTT. Translated, it gives CASALDTGGLNSPLHF.

The chain has TRBV7-8 and TRBJ1-4, with TRBD1 identical over 7 bases. V lost 2 bases and J lost 4; bases outside the gene matches: 1. The CDR3 runs to 14 residues. Germline CDR1 is SGHVS and CDR2 is FQNEAQ. CDR3 in DNA: TGTGCCAGCAGCTTACAGGGGGTTAATGAAAAACTGTTTTTT. Its protein is CASSLQGVNEKLFF.

This clone was seen more than once but under ten times. The J gene is TRBJ1-5, the V gene TRBV5-5, with D possibly TRBD1 on 6 matching bases. Between the trimmed V and J ends, which lost 0 bases and 5 bases, there was a span of 15 bases. CDR1 and CDR2 from the germline V gene are SGHKS and YYEKEE (reference sequence). CDR3 size: 16 residues. Here the CDR3 reads CASSLANWTAYQPQHF. The CDR3 nucleotides are TGTGCCAGCAGCTTGGCCAATTGGACAGCCTATCAGCCCCAGCATTTT.

This CDR3 is CATSARDYGYTF. In DNA form, the CDR3 reads TGTGCCACCAGTGCCAGGGACTATGGCTACACCTTC. The V gene is TRBV24-1, the J gene TRBJ1-2; maybe TRBD1 (5 bases). Germline V CDR1 and CDR2: KGHDR, SFDVKD. Deletions cut 5 bases from V and 3 bases from J, with 6 bases between. This CDR3 comprises 12 residues.

The chain combines TRBV6-1 with TRBJ1-1; the match to TRBD1 covers 8 bases. Trimming took 3 bases from V and 9 from J; bases not matched to a gene: 21. Per the germline V gene, CDR1 is MNHNS and CDR2 is SASEGT. The CDR3 contains 18 residues. CDR3: CASSDDDLRKGDRGKAFF. The CDR3 DNA reads TGTGCCAGCAGTGATGACGATCTCCGCAAAGGCGACAGGGGTAAAGCTTTCTTT.

The gene calls are TRBV9 and TRBJ2-7; 8 bases line up with TRBD1. After removal of 4 bases from V and 2 bases from J, the junction contained 8 bases not matched to a gene. The V gene's germline CDR1 is SGDLS and CDR2 YYNGEE. The CDR3 length is 15 residues. The CDR3 is CASSPRDRTPYEQYF. As DNA, the CDR3 is TGTGCCAGCAGCCCAAGGGACAGGACCCCCTACGAGCAGTACTTC.

The chain carries TRBV27 and TRBJ2-7; 8 nucleotides align to TRBD2. The CDR3 totals 13 residues. The junction had 5 bases not matched to a gene; V was cut back by 6 bases and J by 4 bases. CDR1 MNHEY and CDR2 SMNVEV come from the germline V gene (reference sequence). CDR3 protein: CASRSGGGYEQYF. The CDR3 region has the DNA TGTGCCAGCAGATCGGGAGGGGGGTACGAGCAGTACTTC.

The chain couples TRBV11-2 to TRBJ1-1; possibly TRBD1 for D (5 bases). Germline loops: CDR1 SGHAT, CDR2 FQNNGV. The V and J ends lost 6 bases and 10 bases respectively, with 21 bases between them. The CDR3 is 14 amino acids. Here the CDR3 DNA reads TGTGCCAGCAGTTTTGGGGCCAGCCACGGCGGAGCTTTCTTT. Amino acids: CASSFGASHGGAFF. Variable domain in full (rest from reference TRBV11-2 and TRBJ1-1): EAGVAQSPRYKIIEKRQSVAFWCNPISGHATLYWYQQILGQGPKLLIQFQNNGVVDDSQLPKDRFSAERLKGVDSTLKIQPAKLEDSAVYLCASSFGASHGGAFFGQGTRLTVV.

The table lists this clone with a count of one. The rearrangement links TRBV7-9 to TRBJ2-5; tentative D call: TRBD1 (5 bases). Between the trimmed V and J ends, which lost 7 bases and 2 bases, there was a span of 14 bases. Germline CDR1 SEHNR, CDR2 FQNEAQ (reference sequence). CDR3 length equals 14 residues. The CDR3 coding sequence is TGTGCCAGCACCTTGGGGCAGTATCAAGAGACCCAGTACTTC. Amino acid sequence: CASTLGQYQETQYF.

V and J are TRBV7-6 and TRBJ2-2, with 10 positions matching TRBD2. J gave up 0 bases and V 1 base, and 5 bases lay outside the gene matches. The germline CDR1 and CDR2 sequences are SGHVS and FNYEAQ. The CDR3 totals 18 residues. The CDR3 coding sequence is TGTGCCAGCAGCTTAGGGTTAGCGGGGGGCTCGAACACCGGGGAGCTGTTTTTT. This codes for CASSLGLAGGSNTGELFF.

V and J are TRBV5-1 and TRBJ2-2; weak D call: TRBD1 (5 bases). Germline values: CDR1 SGHRS, CDR2 YFSETQ. V was pared by 5 bases and J by 2 bases, with 13 bases between. The CDR3 extends over 15 amino acids. CDR3 bases: TGCGCCAGCAGACCTACGACAGCCAACACCGGGGAGCTGTTTTTT. Its translation is CASRPTTANTGELFF.

CDR3: CSSTDNYGYTF. The CDR3 DNA reads TGCAGCTCGACAGACAACTATGGCTACACCTTC. The V call is TRBV29-1, the J call TRBJ1-2; maybe TRBD1 (5 bases). This CDR3 region has 11 residues. From germline, CDR1 is SQVTM and CDR2 ANQGSEA. Trimming pared 8 bases from V and 2 bases from J, leaving 9 bases between.

This clone came up once. The gene calls are TRBV6-5 and TRBJ1-2; D perhaps matches TRBD1 (6 bases). Per germline, CDR1 MNHEY and CDR2 SVGAGI. The CDR3 runs to 13 residues. Trimming removed 6 bases at V and 4 bases at J, with 12 bases between. CDR3 protein: CASRQGGSYGYTF. The CDR3 DNA follows: TGTGCCAGCAGACAGGGAGGGAGCTATGGCTACACCTTC.

The J gene is TRBJ2-5, the V gene TRBV27; TRBD1 aligns across 9 bases. Germline CDR1 and CDR2: MNHEY and SMNVEV (reference sequence). This CDR3 region has 16 residues. V lost 4 bases to trimming and J lost 7 bases; unmatched junction nucleotides: 13. CDR3 coding DNA: TGTGCCAGCAGTTCCCGCCAGGACAGGGGATCCGGGACCCAGTACTTC. Translation: CASSSRQDRGSGTQYF.

CDR3 in DNA: TGTGCCAGCAGTCTGGGGACTAGCGGGGCAGATACGCAGTATTTT. Its protein product is CASSLGTSGADTQYF. The rearrangement uses TRBV6-2 or TRBV6-3 and TRBJ2-3; 13 bases match TRBD2. The CDR3 runs to 15 residues. Losses at the gene ends were 5 bases for V and 4 bases for J; bases not matched to a gene: 3. CDR1 is MNHEY, CDR2 SVGEGT, per germline.